This TCR beta chain appears in the sequencing data of a study of blood T cell repertoires in COVID-19 (TCRdb year 2020). With regard to the full study: Samples covering the acute and convalescent phases of COVID-19 were provided by collaborators in the United States, Italy and Spain. The prospective study material was composed of cDNA or gDNA derived from T cells, B-cell-depleted T cells, or PBMCs. The samples were drawn from two sources: the first 160 participants of the ongoing ImmuneRACE study, and fewer than 1,500 subjects contributed by 6 global collaborators. The sample metadata nearly always contained a de-identified subject ID, COVID-19 status, age in years and sex. Deeply sampled blood TCRbeta repertoires from subjects exposed to, actively infected with, or recovered from COVID-19 were included in the dataset. HLA class I and class II types, where available, came from metadata supplied by the sample provider rather than from assay-based typing. A freely available public database, intended as a resource for researchers studying the immune response to SARS-CoV-2, is where the repertoires were released.

The immunoSEQ Assay, a bias-controlled multiplex PCR, was used to amplify TCRbeta CDR3 regions from genomic DNA. In the original analysis: Nucleated cell counts per sample were estimated from amplification of reference gene primers within the assay. To quantify the absolute abundance of each unique TCRbeta CDR3 rearrangement, sequence reads were collapsed and filtered. Productive Simpson clonality was computed per sample as the square root of Simpson's diversity index over productive rearrangements. TCRdb obtained this table from immuneACCESS and retained in-frame rearrangements with V and J assigned. These tables miss some clones; where compared with another copy, unresolved V genes account for less than half of the shortfall, and the remainder is unexplained. That table furnishes V, J and clone size, whereas the DNA furnished D and trimming. Recorded for this sample are roughly 460,000 clones; over 85% of them occurred a single time. Roughly 0.78% of the sample comes from the top ten.

Beyond this particular receptor, the publication reports: How much clinical and demographic metadata was included differed by source and by participant, and the metadata was provided uncurated.

CDR1 and CDR2 (SGHRS, YFSETQ) derive from the germline V gene. The CDR3 holds 13 amino acids from the cysteine to the phenylalanine. Only CDR3 DNA is held: 39 bases, read in frame from base 1. V sheds 0 bases and J sheds 13 bases, leaving 11 bases between their ends. In the case of this clone: Its antigen is currently not known. No much larger clone exists at a distance of one base, and base qualities are not known.

One collaborating source in Seattle enrolled patients during active infection and followed them longitudinally through the course of disease. Whole blood was collected in K2EDTA tubes by collaborating institutions according to the institutions' own protocols. For TCRbeta analysis, collaborator samples were shipped as frozen whole blood, as isolated PBMCs, or as DNA extracted from either sample type. This receptor was taken from a man younger than 35 with COVID-19, enrolled during active disease. The specimen sequenced was peripheral blood. Recombination linked TRBV5-1 to TRBJ1-6; the D gene lacks a confident call. The CDR3 sequence is CASSLGAPQPLHF. The sequence in DNA is TGCGCCAGCAGCTTGGGGGCCCCACAGCCCCTCCACTTT.